This entry concerns a single T cell receptor (beta chain). CDR3 size: 10 residues. Germline values: CDR1 LNHDA, CDR2 SQIVND (reference sequence). The V end was cut by 8 bases, the J end by 10 bases, with 9 bases between. The data were obtained in a study of OX40 agonist ivuxolimab in advanced cancers. Clones were sequenced by immunoSEQ multiplex PCR, and TCRdb holds only the in-frame ones, with some missing. The sample has tens of thousands of clones; more than 70% are singletons. Sequencing was performed on CD4+ or CD8+ T cells sorted from blood, taken in a trial of the OX40 agonist ivuxolimab. The chain uses TRBV19 and TRBJ2-1; no clear D gene. This clonotype was sampled from an adult with an advanced solid tumor such as melanoma, head and neck, liver or kidney cancer. CDR3 amino acids: CASGYGEQFF. Written as DNA, the CDR3 is TGTGCCAGTGGCTATGGAGAGCAGTTCTTC.